One TCR beta chain is described in this entry. This specimen comes from a study of blood T cell repertoires in COVID-19. Looking at the study overall: Researchers got acute and convalescent COVID-19 samples from the United States, Italy and Spain.

The CDR3 is 13 amino acids. V gave up 7 bases and J gave up 1 base, with 10 bases separating them. The data were produced by immunoSEQ multiplex PCR, yet TCRdb's version contains in-frame clones alone and is incomplete. Of about 24,000 clones listed, more than 75% are singletons. The V gene is TRBV12-3 or TRBV12-4, the J gene TRBJ1-1, with a possible D match to TRBD1 (6 bases). This receptor was taken from a human donor with active COVID-19. The donor label of this sample is uncertain. The source material was peripheral blood. CDR3: CASNLQGNTEAFF. The DNA for the CDR3 is TGTGCCAGCAACTTACAGGGGAACACTGAAGCTTTCTTT.